Shown below are 4 T cell receptor beta chains from a single sample sequenced in a study of response to subunit inactivated influenza vaccine. TCRdb itself ran the RT-PCR reads through MiXCR, one entry per CDR3 protein. The sample has about 190,000 distinct CDR3 sequences, approximately 15% seen once. The material was CD8+ T cells sorted from PBMCs, obtained 4 to 6 days after vaccination. Source of these receptors: a man between 45 and 60 years old who received an inactivated influenza vaccine.

This clonotype has a count of ten or more. The chain employs TRBV12-3 or TRBV12-4 and TRBJ2-1; D gene uncertain. Trimming removed 8 bases at V and 7 bases at J, with 9 bases between. The CDR3 spans 11 residues. DNA of the CDR3: TGTGCCAGCGGGCCAGGAAATGAGCAGTTCTTC. This encodes CASGPGNEQFF.

This clonotype showed up just a few times. The V and J genes are TRBV29-1 and TRBJ2-2, with D perhaps TRBD2 (6 bases). Trimming took off 0 bases at V and 1 base at J, with 12 bases between the two ends. This CDR3 region has 16 residues. Per the germline V gene, CDR1 is SQVTM and CDR2 is ANQGSEA. CDR3 sequence reads: CSVEDRGSGNTGELFF. In DNA, the CDR3 is TGCAGCGTTGAAGATCGTGGTAGCGGGAACACCGGGGAGCTGTTTTTT.

In its sample, this clonotype was seen many times. The V call is TRBV12-3 or TRBV12-4, the J call TRBJ2-3, with TRBD2 matching 7 bases. V lost 6 bases, J lost 6 bases, and 6 bases stayed unmatched. The CDR3 covers 13 residues. The CDR3 spells CASSSGGLDTQYF. The CDR3 DNA is TGTGCCAGCAGCTCCGGGGGGTTGGATACGCAGTATTTT.

In this sample, this clonotype turned up once. This sequence joins TRBV14 and TRBJ2-1, with 11 bases that match TRBD1. V trimming: 2 bases; J trimming: 8 bases; junction bases outside the gene matches: 8. The CDR3 runs to 16 residues. Germline loops: CDR1 SGHDN, CDR2 FVKESK. CDR3 sequence reads: CASSQWAGTGGDEQFF. The CDR3 coding sequence is TGTGCCAGCAGCCAATGGGCCGGGACAGGGGGGGATGAGCAGTTCTTC.